This entry lists 9 T cell receptor beta chains sequenced from one sample in a study of control samples from healthy donors and cancer patients. Profiling relied on immunoSEQ multiplex PCR, and the TCRdb table lists in-frame clones only, not all of them. Among about 86,000 clones listed, about 94% were seen once. Material: blood. The receptors derive from a woman aged 18-30 years in good health.

V gene TRBV28 combines with J gene TRBJ2-7, with D maybe TRBD1 (6 bases). Trimming stripped 6 bases from V and 0 bases from J, with 12 bases between. The germline gives CDR1 MDHEN, CDR2 SYDVKM. This CDR3 comprises 14 residues. CDR3 amino acids: CASSPGDLSYEQYF. Here the CDR3 DNA reads TGTGCCAGCAGCCCAGGGGACCTCTCCTACGAGCAGTACTTC.

V gene TRBV12-3 or TRBV12-4 combines with J gene TRBJ2-1; tentatively, D is TRBD1 (6 bases). This CDR3 contains 12 residues. V lost 2 bases and J 8 bases, leaving 7 bases between the germline ends. Written as DNA, the CDR3 is TGTGCCAGCAGTTTAACAGGGTATGAGCAGTTCTTC. Translating gives CASSLTGYEQFF.

The chain combines TRBV9 with TRBJ1-5; D uncertain. From germline, CDR1 is SGDLS and CDR2 YYNGEE. Trimming removed 4 bases at V and 2 bases at J, with 19 bases between. This CDR3 has 17 amino acids. This CDR3 reads CASSSRTRLGGNQPQHF. The CDR3 DNA reads as TGTGCCAGCAGCTCACGTACCAGGCTTGGCGGCAATCAGCCCCAGCATTTT.

The genes are TRBV4-2 and TRBJ2-7; TRBD2 matches 7 bases. Germline V gene data show CDR1 as LGHNA and CDR2 as YNFKEQ. V lost 0 bases, J lost 0 bases, and 8 bases stayed unmatched. This CDR3 region has 17 residues. The CDR3 spells CASSQEATSTNSYEQYF. The CDR3 nucleotides are TGTGCCAGCAGCCAAGAAGCGACTAGCACCAACTCCTACGAGCAGTACTTC.

The sample holds a few counts of this clone. J is TRBJ1-2 and V is TRBV9; 8 bases match TRBD1. The CDR3 is 15 residues long. V dropped 2 bases and J dropped 4; count of bases not matched to a gene: 7. CDR1 and CDR2 (germline): SGDLS, YYNGEE. Here the CDR3 reads CASSVTHQGAYGYTF. CDR3 in DNA: TGTGCCAGCAGCGTTACCCACCAGGGGGCCTATGGCTACACCTTC.

The chain carries TRBV6-5 and TRBJ1-5; D call uncertain. The CDR3 runs to 13 residues. V lost 7 bases to trimming and J lost 4 bases, with 11 bases between them. From germline, CDR1 is MNHEY and CDR2 SVGAGI. CDR3 protein: CASTHTVNQPQHF. The CDR3 nucleotides are TGTGCCAGCACACACACCGTTAATCAGCCCCAGCATTTT.

The rearrangement joins TRBV19 to TRBJ1-2, with 9 nucleotides matching TRBD1. CDR1 LNHDA and CDR2 SQIVND come from the germline V gene (reference sequence). The CDR3 extends over 14 amino acids. V gave up 3 bases and J gave up 4 bases; unmatched junction bases: 3. The CDR3 is CASSIWDRAYGYTF. CDR3 nucleotide sequence: TGTGCCAGTAGTATTTGGGACAGGGCCTATGGCTACACCTTC.

The gene calls are TRBV4-2 and TRBJ2-7, with 7 bases matching TRBD2. Germline V lookup: CDR1 LGHNA, CDR2 YNFKEQ. After removal of 1 base from V and 2 bases from J, the junction contained 5 bases not matched to a gene. This CDR3 region has 15 residues. The CDR3 nucleotides read TGTGCCAGCAGCCAAGGCCTAGCGGAAACCTACGAGCAGTACTTC. Translated, it gives CASSQGLAETYEQYF.

The rearrangement links TRBV4-3 to TRBJ1-4, with a possible D match to TRBD1 (6 bases). The CDR3 sequence is 16 residues long. V lost 2 bases and J lost 3, with 13 bases in between. Germline V gene sequence: CDR1 LGHNA, CDR2 YSLEER. The CDR3 loop reads CASSQNGQTSNEKLFF. The DNA for the CDR3 is TGCGCCAGCAGCCAAAACGGACAGACCTCTAATGAAAAACTGTTTTTT.